This T cell receptor beta chain was captured in a study of blood T cell repertoires in COVID-19. Clones were sequenced by immunoSEQ multiplex PCR, and TCRdb holds only the in-frame ones, with some missing. The data show around 41,000 clones, around nine tenths seen once. Germline V gene sequence: CDR1 LNHDA, CDR2 SQIVND (reference sequence). The CDR3 consists of 12 residues. V gave up 1 base and J gave up 6 bases, with 7 bases separating them. This TCR came from a human donor in a cohort sampled during active COVID-19. The V gene is TRBV19, the J gene TRBJ2-7; D gene ambiguous. What was sequenced was peripheral blood. The CDR3 region has the DNA TGTGCCAGTAGTATAGTTGGGCGCGAGCAGTACTTC. Its protein product is CASSIVGREQYF.